The source of this T cell receptor beta chain is a study of response to subunit inactivated influenza vaccine. Broader study findings: Each seasonal influenza vaccination recruits few new T cells, the authors suggested.

Each CDR3 protein gets one entry after TCRdb re-called the RT-PCR reads with MiXCR. The sample holds roughly 650,000 distinct CDR3 sequences, around 16% seen once. Concerning this clonotype itself: Its antigen remains unidentified.

The CDR3 has 16 amino acids. V was pared by 1 base and J by 1 base, with 7 bases of the junction left unmatched. Germline-derived CDR1 and CDR2 are DFQATT and SNEGSKA (reference sequence). The clonotype originates from a man between 45 and 60 years old who received an inactivated influenza vaccine. The sequenced sample was PBMCs from blood, obtained 11 to 12 days after vaccination. This rearrangement joins TRBV20-1 to TRBJ2-3, with 8 bases identical to TRBD2. This CDR3 is CSARVSLAEGTDTQYF. The CDR3 DNA follows: TGCAGTGCTAGAGTTTCACTAGCGGAGGGCACAGATACGCAGTATTTT.